This T cell receptor (beta chain) is from a study of PD-1 blockade in classical Hodgkin lymphoma. Every single patient, without exception, relapsed after autologous stem cell transplantation, and brentuximab vedotin exposure varied. Notes on the study in general: Partial responders and progressors had significantly lower baseline TCR diversity. There was a significant rise in CD4+ TCR diversity by C4D1, with no such rise for CD8+. Newly diagnosed patients were reported to start with lower TCR diversity than healthy donors.

The CDR3 is 16 amino acids. Germline trimming cut 8 bases from V and 2 bases from J; bases unmatched to any gene: 10. The germline gives CDR1 LNHNV, CDR2 YYDKDF (reference sequence). Turning to this clone: Its antigen is still unknown.

Here immunoSEQ multiplex PCR was the method, and the copy in TCRdb shows in-frame clones only, minus some. The sample gives approximately 98,000 clones, roughly nine tenths of which show up once; less than 20% is in the top ten. The receptor's source is a human donor with classical Hodgkin lymphoma. This chain joins TRBV15 and TRBJ2-1; TRBD2 matches 9 bases. The sequencing here drew on peripheral blood mononuclear cells (PBMCs), taken before the second cycle of nivolumab. Written as DNA, the CDR3 is TGTGCCACCCTTCGGGGGGCGGGAGGGCCCTACAATGAGCAGTTCTTC. This gives the protein CATLRGAGGPYNEQFF.